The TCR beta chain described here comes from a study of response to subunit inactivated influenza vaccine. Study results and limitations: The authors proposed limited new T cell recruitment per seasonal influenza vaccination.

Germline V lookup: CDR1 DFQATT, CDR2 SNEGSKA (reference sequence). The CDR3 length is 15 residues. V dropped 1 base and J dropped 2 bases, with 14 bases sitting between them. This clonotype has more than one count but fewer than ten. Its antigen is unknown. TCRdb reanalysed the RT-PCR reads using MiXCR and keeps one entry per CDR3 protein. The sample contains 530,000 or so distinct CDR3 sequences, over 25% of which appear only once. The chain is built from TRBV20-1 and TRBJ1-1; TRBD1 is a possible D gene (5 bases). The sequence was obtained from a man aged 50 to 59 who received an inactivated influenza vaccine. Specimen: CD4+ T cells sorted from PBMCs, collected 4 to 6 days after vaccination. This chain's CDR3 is CSARGQGSVNTEAFF. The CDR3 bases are TGCAGTGCTAGAGGTCAGGGTTCGGTCAACACTGAAGCTTTCTTT.